This T cell receptor (beta chain) was retrieved from a study of cytomegalovirus exposure and HLA in healthy donors. Study results and caveats: Follow-up analysis later connected one missense variant in DCLRE1C with trimming of TCR beta V- and J-genes.

This clone has just one count. The antigen remains unidentified. A read error may produce the germline difference seen at one junction end. PCR was performed using 60 Vbeta and 13 Jbeta primers. Some clones are missing from TCRdb's copy, which holds only in-frame ones; the method was immunoSEQ multiplex PCR. The sample has about 150,000 clones; 75% to 90% are singletons. CDR3 length equals 11 residues. Per the germline V gene, CDR1 is GTSNPN and CDR2 is SVGIG (reference sequence). The rearrangement links TRBV30 to TRBJ2-3; 9 bases align to TRBD2. The origin of this receptor is a young woman in good health and CMV-seronegative. The sequenced sample consisted of PBMCs. Written as DNA, the CDR3 is TGCGCTAGCGGGGGCACAGATACGCAGTATTTT. This codes for CASGGTDTQYF.